These 24 T cell receptor beta chains share one sample of origin, sequenced in a study of T cell changes during pregnancy in multiple sclerosis (dated by TCRdb to between 2018 and 2021). Library preparation was by the immunoSEQ multiplex PCR assay. The table was pulled from immuneACCESS by TCRdb, which kept in-frame rearrangements only. Such tables lose some clones; where checked, under half of the loss comes from unresolved V genes, and the rest has no known cause. The sample yields around 70,000 clones; 80% to 95% were counted once. Over 3.5% of the sample rests with the top ten. Source: peripheral blood, taken after pregnancy. The source of these receptors is a female donor in good health, enrolled as a control in a pregnancy study.

The V and J genes are TRBV4-1 and TRBJ2-2, with a possible D match to TRBD1 (7 bases). Germline lookup yields CDR1 MGHRA and CDR2 YSYEKL. The CDR3 loop spans 17 amino acids. Between the trimmed V and J ends, which lost 4 bases and 7 bases, there was a span of 22 bases. The CDR3 region has the DNA TGCGCCAGCAGCCCTCTGGACAGGAGGGGCAAGGGCGGGGAGCTGTTTTTT. This codes for CASSPLDRRGKGGELFF.

This rearrangement joins TRBV5-6 to TRBJ1-5; 9 nucleotides match TRBD1. The V and J ends lost 0 bases and 5 bases, in that order; junction bases with no gene match: 6. The CDR3 runs to 16 residues. Germline V gene sequence: CDR1 SGHDT, CDR2 YYEEEE. The CDR3 protein is CASSLGLTGGHQPQHF. The CDR3 DNA sequence: TGTGCCAGCAGCTTGGGTCTTACAGGGGGCCATCAGCCCCAGCATTTT.

The rearrangement joins TRBV7-8 to TRBJ2-6, with a weak D call TRBD2 (6 bases). In germline, CDR1 is SGHVS, CDR2 FQNEAQ. This CDR3 has 19 residues. Deletions cut 4 bases from V and 0 bases from J, with 19 bases between. The CDR3, as DNA: TGTGCCAGCAGCTCAACTCCCGGGACTGCAATCTCTGGGGCCAACGTCCTGACTTTC. Its protein product is CASSSTPGTAISGANVLTF.

The V and J genes are TRBV5-4 and TRBJ2-3; maybe TRBD2 (6 bases). CDR3 length: 13 residues. Germline-derived CDR1 and CDR2 are SGHNT and YYREEE (reference sequence). Trimming left V 0 bases short and J 6 bases short, with 8 bases between. CDR3 DNA: TGTGCCAGCAGCTTGGGGAGGGAGGATACGCAGTATTTT. Translating it yields CASSLGREDTQYF. The full variable domain, in which reference TRBV5-4 and TRBJ2-3 provide the parts outside the CDR3, is ETGVTQSPTHLIKTRGQQVTLRCSSQSGHNTVSWYQQALGQGPQFIFQYYREEENGRGNFPPRFSGLQFPNYSSELNVNALELDDSALYLCASSLGREDTQYFGPGTRLTVL.

The CDR3 DNA is TGTGCCAGCAGCCAAGATCTGGTAGCGGTCTCCTACAATGAGCAGTTCTTC. It codes for CASSQDLVAVSYNEQFF. The rearrangement uses TRBV4-2 and TRBJ2-1, with D tentatively TRBD2 (6 bases). The CDR3 is 17 residues long. Trimming removed 0 bases at V and 0 bases at J, with 12 bases between. Germline-derived CDR1 and CDR2 are LGHNA and YNFKEQ.

The chain is built from TRBV7-2 and TRBJ1-1; TRBD1 aligns across 10 bases. Unmatched junction bases numbered 7, after V lost 0 bases and J lost 0 bases. Germline V gene sequence: CDR1 SGHTA, CDR2 FQGNSA. This CDR3 comprises 18 residues. The CDR3 DNA follows: TGTGCCAGCAGCTTAGCCACCCGGGACAGGGGCCTGAACACTGAAGCTTTCTTT. The encoded protein is CASSLATRDRGLNTEAFF.

This chain connects TRBV7-9 to TRBJ2-3; possible D gene TRBD2, 7 bases. Trimming took off 5 bases at V and 4 bases at J, with 16 bases between the two ends. Germline-derived CDR1 and CDR2 are SEHNR and FQNEAQ (reference sequence). This CDR3 is built from 15 residues. The CDR3 coding sequence is TGTGCCAGCAGCCACCAGACGGGGGGCCCAGATACGCAGTATTTT. This gives the protein CASSHQTGGPDTQYF. The whole variable domain, filled in from reference TRBV7-9 and TRBJ2-3, reads DTGVSQNPRHKITKRGQNVTFRCDPISEHNRLYWYRQTLGQGPEFLTYFQNEAQLEKSRLLSDRFSAERPKGSFSTLEIQRTEQGDSAMYLCASSHQTGGPDTQYFGPGTRLTVL.

The chain recombines TRBV5-1 with TRBJ1-2, with 9 nucleotides matching TRBD1. Germline V gene sequence: CDR1 SGHRS, CDR2 YFSETQ. V lost 5 bases to trimming and J lost 7 bases; unmatched junction nucleotides: 21. The CDR3 runs 18 residues. CDR3 region: CASSPARDRERRKSGYTF. The CDR3 DNA reads as TGCGCCAGCAGTCCGGCCCGGGACAGGGAGAGGAGAAAGAGTGGCTACACCTTC.

This chain uses TRBV2 with TRBJ2-2, with D possibly being TRBD1 (6 bases). V lost 6 bases to trimming and J lost 7 bases, with 21 bases between them. The CDR3 totals 16 residues. From germline, CDR1 is SNHLY and CDR2 FYNNEI. The CDR3: CASSARNPGVGGELFF. CDR3 DNA sequence: TGTGCCAGCAGCGCCAGGAATCCAGGGGTGGGCGGGGAGCTGTTTTTT.

About this clone: One end of the junction is discordant with germline, which a read error may explain. Other DNA sequences in this specimen translate into the identical CDR3. The chain employs TRBV2 and TRBJ2-7; the match to TRBD1 covers 8 bases. Germline loops: CDR1 SNHLY, CDR2 FYNNEI. The CDR3 totals 13 residues. CDR3: CASREGQGYEQYF. The CDR3 DNA follows: TGTGCCAGCAGAGAAGGACAGGGATACGAGCAGTACTTC. The full variable domain, its missing parts supplied by reference TRBV2 and TRBJ2-7, is EPEVTQTPSHQVTQMGQEVILRCVPISNHLYFYWYRQILGQKVEFLVSFYNNEISEKSEIFDDQFSVERPDGSNFTLKIRSTKLEDSAMYFCASREGQGYEQYFGPGTRLTVT.

V gene TRBV5-1 combines with J gene TRBJ2-1; 8 bases map to TRBD2. The germline V gene encodes CDR1 SGHRS and CDR2 YFSETQ. J gave up 4 bases and V 3 bases, and 6 bases lay outside the gene matches. This CDR3 spans 15 amino acids. The CDR3 loop reads CASSSLAGGYNEQFF. DNA for the CDR3: TGCGCCAGCAGCTCCCTCGCGGGGGGATACAATGAGCAGTTCTTC.

The chain joins TRBV30 to TRBJ1-2; D unresolved. This CDR3 comprises 16 residues. CDR1 and CDR2 (germline): GTSNPN, SVGIG (reference sequence). The germline V and J ends were trimmed by 2 bases and 2 bases, with 18 bases remaining between them. The CDR3 is CAWSPLRLSRNYGYTF. DNA of the CDR3: TGTGCCTGGAGTCCCCTCCGTTTATCTAGGAACTATGGCTACACCTTC. The whole variable domain, remainder taken from reference TRBV30 and TRBJ1-2, is SQTIHQWPATLVQPVGSPLSLECTVEGTSNPNLYWYRQAAGRGLQLLFYSVGIGQISSEVPQNLSASRPQDRQFILSSKKLLLSDSGFYLCAWSPLRLSRNYGYTFGSGTRLTVV.

The gene calls are TRBV9 and TRBJ2-7; perhaps TRBD2 as D (5 bases). In germline, CDR1 is SGDLS, CDR2 YYNGEE. This CDR3 has 13 residues. With 3 bases removed from V and 6 bases from J, the gap between germline ends came to 13 bases. The CDR3, as DNA: TGTGCCAGCAGCGCCGACCGGGGTACCGAGCAGTACTTC. It is translated as CASSADRGTEQYF.

This chain connects TRBV27 to TRBJ1-1; D gene ambiguous. The CDR3 extends over 13 amino acids. The germline V gene encodes CDR1 MNHEY and CDR2 SMNVEV (reference sequence). V was clipped by 3 bases and J by 1 base, with 6 bases between them. The DNA of the CDR3 is TGTGCCAGCAGTTTTTCGGGGAACACTGAAGCTTTCTTT. Its translation: CASSFSGNTEAFF.

The chain has TRBV29-1 and TRBJ1-2, with a weak D call TRBD1 (6 bases). The germline CDR1 and CDR2 sequences are SQVTM and ANQGSEA. Trimming took 3 bases from V and 2 from J, leaving 16 bases between them. The CDR3 spans 15 residues. The CDR3: CSVDGGTGSNYGYTF. The DNA of the CDR3 is TGCAGCGTTGATGGCGGAACAGGGTCGAACTATGGCTACACCTTC.

This chain links TRBV5-6 with TRBJ2-1, with 11 bases that match TRBD2. Germline CDR1 reads SGHDT; CDR2 reads YYEEEE. The CDR3 contains 15 residues. V trimming: 3 bases; J trimming: 4 bases; junction bases outside the gene matches: 3. CDR3 sequence (DNA): TGTGCCAGCAGCTCTACTAGCGGGAGATACAATGAGCAGTTCTTC. This translates into CASSSTSGRYNEQFF.

This rearrangement joins TRBV9 to TRBJ2-7, with D possibly TRBD2 on 6 matching bases. The germline V gene encodes CDR1 SGDLS and CDR2 YYNGEE. Trimming took 4 bases from V and 0 from J, leaving 11 bases between them. The CDR3 length is 14 residues. Here the CDR3 DNA reads TGTGCCAGCAGCCACGGGGGATTCTCCTACGAGCAGTACTTC. It specifies CASSHGGFSYEQYF.

The chain carries TRBV25-1 and TRBJ1-6, with D hard to call. This CDR3 has 13 residues. V was shortened by 7 bases and J by 7 bases, with 11 bases between the two germline ends. Per the germline V gene, CDR1 is MGHDK and CDR2 is SYGVNS. The CDR3 bases are TGTGCCAGCACGGCACGGGGAAATTCACCCCTCCACTTT. Its translation is CASTARGNSPLHF.

This clone has only one observation. The chain joins TRBV5-1 to TRBJ2-7; 8 bases map to TRBD2. The V gene's germline CDR1 is SGHRS and CDR2 YFSETQ. After removal of 4 bases from V and 1 base from J, the junction contained 10 bases not matched to a gene. The CDR3 is 16 residues long. This CDR3 reads CASSPGGGYVSYEQYF. DNA of the CDR3: TGCGCCAGCAGCCCGGGGGGGGGTTATGTATCCTACGAGCAGTACTTC.

The chain is built from TRBV5-4 and TRBJ2-2; 12 bases line up with TRBD2. V lost 3 bases and J lost 4; bases outside the gene matches: 4. This CDR3 has 16 amino acids. Germline-derived CDR1 and CDR2 are SGHNT and YYREEE (reference sequence). The CDR3 sequence: CASSWGLAGITGELFF. The CDR3 nucleotides are TGTGCCAGCAGCTGGGGACTAGCGGGTATCACCGGGGAGCTGTTTTTT.

The chain has TRBV28 and TRBJ2-7; D is uncertain. The germline CDR1 and CDR2 sequences are MDHEN and SYDVKM. Trimming stripped 2 bases from V and 6 bases from J, with 8 bases between. The CDR3 is 12 amino acids. CDR3 sequence reads: CASSLTGGEQYF. Here the CDR3 DNA reads TGTGCCAGCAGTTTAACGGGTGGCGAGCAGTACTTC. The whole variable domain, remainder taken from reference TRBV28 and TRBJ2-7, is DVKVTQSSRYLVKRTGEKVFLECVQDMDHENMFWYRQDPGLGLRLIYFSYDVKMKEKGDIPEGYSVSREKKERFSLILESASTNQTSMYLCASSLTGGEQYFGPGTRLTVT.

The CDR3 DNA reads TGTGCCAGCAGCTTAATATCCGGGAACACTGAAGCTTTCTTT. Protein product: CASSLISGNTEAFF. V usage is TRBV7-2 and J usage is TRBJ1-1; D is uncertain. Germline lookup yields CDR1 SGHTA and CDR2 FQGNSA. Trimming left V 2 bases short and J 1 base short, with 8 bases between. This CDR3 comprises 14 residues.

The CDR3 nucleotides are TGTGCCAGCAGCTTAAGGCAGGGGGTTGGAGAAGCTTTCTTT. Its protein is CASSLRQGVGEAFF. V and J are TRBV7-2 and TRBJ1-1, with 7 bases lining up with TRBD1. Trimming at V came to 2 bases and at J to 8 bases, leaving 8 bases not matched to a gene. CDR3 size: 14 residues. Germline loops: CDR1 SGHTA, CDR2 FQGNSA.

The chain couples TRBV11-2 to TRBJ1-6; unclear D gene. This CDR3 contains 17 residues. Trimming removed 3 bases at V and 10 bases at J, with 22 bases between. CDR1 and CDR2 from the germline V gene are SGHAT and FQNNGV. CDR3 nucleotide sequence: TGTGCCAGCAGCTTGTACGGTCTCGCGGGAATTGGGTCACCCCTCCACTTT. Encoded protein: CASSLYGLAGIGSPLHF.